This TCR beta chain was identified in a study of blood T cell repertoires in COVID-19. The V end was cut by 0 bases, the J end by 4 bases, with 14 bases between. The germline V gene has CDR1 SGDLS and CDR2 YYNGEE. CDR3 size: 16 residues. Only one count was recorded for this clone. Only in-frame clones appear in the TCRdb table, and some are missing; sequencing was by immunoSEQ multiplex PCR. Of approximately 180,000 clones listed, under 90% are singletons. This TCR was recovered from a person aged 65-85 years with COVID-19, enrolled during active disease. The V call is TRBV9, the J call TRBJ1-3, with no clear D. Material for sequencing was peripheral blood. The CDR3 DNA reads TGTGCCAGCAGCGTAGGGACTCTAGAATCAGGAAACACCATATATTTT. This codes for CASSVGTLESGNTIYF.